The rows below give T cell receptor beta chains drawn from one sample of a study of cytomegalovirus exposure and HLA in healthy donors. Profiling relied on immunoSEQ multiplex PCR, and the TCRdb table lists in-frame clones only, not all of them. The sample holds 150,000 to 200,000 clones, around nine tenths seen once. Sequenced material: PBMCs. Receptor source: a woman under 30 in good health and CMV-seronegative. The CDR3 runs from the conserved cysteine through the conserved F or W. D genes are given only for firm matches. Part of the rows lack a size; the others show once, few, many or a class for expanded clones.

d_call: -; v_call: TRBV7-9; j_call: TRBJ1-5; clone_size: -; cdr3_nt: TGTGCCAGCAGCTACCAGGGTCCCAATCAGCCCCAGCATTTT; cdr3_aa: CASSYQGPNQPQHF
d_call: TRBD2; v_call: TRBV7-2; j_call: TRBJ2-7; clone_size: once; cdr3_nt: TGTGCCAGCAGCTTAGCAGGGACTAGGGCCTACGAGCAGTACTTC; cdr3_aa: CASSLAGTRAYEQYF
d_call: -; v_call: TRBV19; j_call: TRBJ1-1; clone_size: few; cdr3_nt: TGTGCCAGTACCCCAGGCGTAGGAATGAACACTGAAGCTTTCTTT; cdr3_aa: CASTPGVGMNTEAFF
d_call: -; v_call: TRBV2; j_call: TRBJ1-1; clone_size: -; cdr3_nt: TGTGCCAGCAAAGTGACGGGGGGGGACACTGAAGCTTTCTTT; cdr3_aa: CASKVTGGDTEAFF
d_call: -; v_call: TRBV9; j_call: TRBJ2-3; clone_size: -; cdr3_nt: TGTGCCAGCAGCTGGACCGGGACTAGCACAGATACGCAGTATTTT; cdr3_aa: CASSWTGTSTDTQYF
d_call: TRBD1; v_call: TRBV18; j_call: TRBJ2-4; clone_size: -; cdr3_nt: TGTGCCAGCTCGACAGGGCCCGCCAAAAACATTCAGTACTTC; cdr3_aa: CASSTGPAKNIQYF
d_call: -; v_call: TRBV28; j_call: TRBJ2-7; clone_size: -; cdr3_nt: TGTGCCAGCAGGAACTGGGCCATGTACGAGCAGTACTTC; cdr3_aa: CASRNWAMYEQYF
d_call: TRBD1; v_call: TRBV14; j_call: TRBJ1-6; clone_size: -; cdr3_nt: TGTGCCAGCAGCCTCGGTTTGGGACAGGGGAGCTCCTATAATTCACCCCTCCACTTT; cdr3_aa: CASSLGLGQGSSYNSPLHF
d_call: TRBD1; v_call: TRBV7-9; j_call: TRBJ1-1; clone_size: -; cdr3_nt: TGTGCCAGCAGCCGACAGTTTAGGAACAGGGGGAACACTGAAGCTTTCTTT; cdr3_aa: CASSRQFRNRGNTEAFF
d_call: -; v_call: TRBV6-6; j_call: TRBJ1-1; clone_size: few; cdr3_nt: TGTGCCAGCAGTTACTCGTCAGGGGACACTGAAGCTTTCTTT; cdr3_aa: CASSYSSGDTEAFF
d_call: TRBD2; v_call: TRBV5-1; j_call: TRBJ2-1; clone_size: -; cdr3_nt: TGCGCCAGCAGCGAGACGGGGGGGTTCTACAATGAGCAGTTCTTC; cdr3_aa: CASSETGGFYNEQFF
d_call: TRBD1; v_call: TRBV9; j_call: TRBJ1-3; clone_size: -; cdr3_nt: TGTGCCAGCAGCGTAGGAAAAAACAGGGGGGGAAACACCATATATTTT; cdr3_aa: CASSVGKNRGGNTIYF
d_call: -; v_call: TRBV5-4; j_call: TRBJ2-7; clone_size: -; cdr3_nt: TGTGCCAGCAGACCCGACACCTCCTACGAGCAGTACTTC; cdr3_aa: CASRPDTSYEQYF
d_call: -; v_call: TRBV15; j_call: TRBJ2-1; clone_size: -; cdr3_nt: TGTGCCACCAGCACAGGGGGGCAGCAGTTCTTC; cdr3_aa: CATSTGGQQFF
d_call: TRBD1; v_call: TRBV7-2; j_call: TRBJ2-7; clone_size: -; cdr3_nt: TGTGCCAGCAGCTTAGAACAGGGGACCTACGAGCAGTACTTC; cdr3_aa: CASSLEQGTYEQYF
d_call: -; v_call: TRBV28; j_call: TRBJ2-1; clone_size: few; cdr3_nt: TGTGCCAGCACCCTTGTGTCGGACAGCTACAATGAGCAGTTCTTC; cdr3_aa: CASTLVSDSYNEQFF
d_call: -; v_call: TRBV6-1; j_call: TRBJ1-3; clone_size: -; cdr3_nt: TGTGCCAGCAGTGAAGGGGAGGGGTCTGGAAACACCATATATTTT; cdr3_aa: CASSEGEGSGNTIYF
d_call: -; v_call: TRBV6-4; j_call: TRBJ2-1; clone_size: -; cdr3_nt: TGTGCCAGCTCCCGGGACTCTAACAATGAGCAGTTCTTC; cdr3_aa: CASSRDSNNEQFF
d_call: -; v_call: TRBV7-9; j_call: TRBJ1-4; clone_size: -; cdr3_nt: TGTGCCAGCAGCTTATCGCAGGGTGAAAAACTGTTTTTT; cdr3_aa: CASSLSQGEKLFF
d_call: TRBD2; v_call: TRBV5-1; j_call: TRBJ2-3; clone_size: -; cdr3_nt: TGCGCCAGCAGCTCGTTAGCGGGAGGGAGCACAGATACGCAGTATTTT; cdr3_aa: CASSSLAGGSTDTQYF
d_call: -; v_call: TRBV7-9; j_call: TRBJ2-1; clone_size: -; cdr3_nt: TGTGCCAGCAGCCGGGGGGCCCTGGCCTACAATGAGCAGTTCTTC; cdr3_aa: CASSRGALAYNEQFF
d_call: -; v_call: TRBV29-1; j_call: TRBJ2-7; clone_size: -; cdr3_nt: TGCAGCGTTCGGGACACCTACGAGCAGTACTTC; cdr3_aa: CSVRDTYEQYF
d_call: TRBD1; v_call: TRBV18; j_call: TRBJ2-7; clone_size: -; cdr3_nt: TGTGCCAGCTCACCACTATCGGGACAGGGGACGTACGAGCAGTACTTC; cdr3_aa: CASSPLSGQGTYEQYF
d_call: -; v_call: TRBV9; j_call: TRBJ2-1; clone_size: -; cdr3_nt: TGTGCCAGCAGCCCCGGGGAAAAGCAGTTCTTC; cdr3_aa: CASSPGEKQFF
d_call: TRBD1; v_call: TRBV5-6; j_call: TRBJ1-4; clone_size: once; cdr3_nt: TGTGCCAGCAGCTTGAGATTGACAGGGAGTACTGAAAAACTGTTTTTT; cdr3_aa: CASSLRLTGSTEKLFF
d_call: -; v_call: TRBV7-2; j_call: TRBJ2-2; clone_size: -; cdr3_nt: TGTGCCAGCAGCCCTTCGGGGTCGGGCGGGGAGCTGTTTTTT; cdr3_aa: CASSPSGSGGELFF
d_call: -; v_call: TRBV19; j_call: TRBJ1-5; clone_size: -; cdr3_nt: TGTGCCAGTAGTTCCTCAGGCGGGGTCAGGAATCAGCCCCAGCATTTT; cdr3_aa: CASSSSGGVRNQPQHF
d_call: TRBD2; v_call: TRBV7-8; j_call: TRBJ2-3; clone_size: -; cdr3_nt: TGTGCCAGCAGCTTAAGGGTCATGGCTAGCGGGGTAACCCCTAGCACAGATACGCAGTATTTT; cdr3_aa: CASSLRVMASGVTPSTDTQYF
d_call: -; v_call: TRBV6-1; j_call: TRBJ1-1; clone_size: -; cdr3_nt: TGTGCCAGCAGCCCACAAACCGGGGGAGCAGAGATGGCTTTCTTT; cdr3_aa: CASSPQTGGAEMAFF
d_call: -; v_call: TRBV9; j_call: TRBJ2-1; clone_size: -; cdr3_nt: TGTGCCAGCAGCGAACAGGGTTTACCCTACAATGAGCAGTTCTTC; cdr3_aa: CASSEQGLPYNEQFF
d_call: -; v_call: TRBV5-1; j_call: TRBJ2-3; clone_size: once; cdr3_nt: TGCGCCAGCAGCTTGGAAGGCAGGAGCACAGATACGCAGTATTTT; cdr3_aa: CASSLEGRSTDTQYF